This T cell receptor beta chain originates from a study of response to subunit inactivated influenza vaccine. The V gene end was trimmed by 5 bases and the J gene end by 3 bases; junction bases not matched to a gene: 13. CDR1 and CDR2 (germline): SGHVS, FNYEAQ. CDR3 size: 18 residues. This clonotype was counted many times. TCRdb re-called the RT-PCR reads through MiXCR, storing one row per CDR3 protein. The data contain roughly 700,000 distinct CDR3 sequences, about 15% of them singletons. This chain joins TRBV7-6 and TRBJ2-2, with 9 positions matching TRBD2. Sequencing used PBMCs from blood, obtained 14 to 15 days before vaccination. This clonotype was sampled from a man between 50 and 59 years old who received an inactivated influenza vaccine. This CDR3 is CASSTPFDRTSDTGELFF. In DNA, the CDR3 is TGTGCCAGCAGCACCCCCTTCGACAGGACTAGCGACACCGGGGAGCTGTTTTTT.